The subject of this entry is one T cell receptor beta chain. What it recognizes is unknown. The sample originates from a study of post-analysis software for immune sequencing data. The study's findings and limits: Patients carried roughly 5 TRBV segments more frequently than controls did, and TRBV5-6, TRBV5-1 and TRBV20-1 were among them. Those with multiple sclerosis, the patient group, showed significantly lower normalized Chao1 diversity than controls.

The CDR3 runs 15 residues. The V gene lost 5 bases and the J gene lost 5 bases, with 18 bases spanning the gap. The germline V gene has CDR1 MNHEY and CDR2 SVGAGI. The TCR beta cDNA libraries carried unique molecular identifiers. Around 460,000 cDNA molecules came from about 1 to 10 million T cells. MiXCR, applied by TCRdb to the PCR reads, yields one record per CDR3 protein. The sample lists almost 700,000 distinct CDR3 sequences; over 45% were seen once. The origin of this receptor is a girl aged 2-9 years with multiple sclerosis. This chain connects TRBV6-5 to TRBJ2-5; D is perhaps TRBD2 (7 bases). The material sequenced was blood. For the CDR3, the DNA is TGTGCCAGCAGTCCCATGGGGGGGCCGGTGGAGACCCAGTACTTC. Amino acids: CASSPMGGPVETQYF.